This entry describes one T cell receptor beta chain. The target antigen is unknown. Germline CDR1 and CDR2: MDHEN and SYDVKM. V gave up 5 bases and J gave up 5 bases, with 13 bases separating them. This CDR3 contains 14 residues. Measured with immunoSEQ multiplex PCR; TCRdb has only the in-frame clones, and not every one. The table lists 1,400,000 or so clones, 98% of them singletons. The sample belongs to a study of shared clonotypes between healthy human individuals. Study outcomes and limitations: Measured sharing among donors was expected to vary with sequencing depth.

This chain connects TRBV28 to TRBJ1-5; D not resolved. This TCR was recovered from a man aged 25 to 40 in good health. Sequenced sample: naive CD4+ T cells sorted from blood. Subset of the sample: CD45RA+ positively selected. The CDR3 DNA is TGTGCCAGCAGTCTCGCGTCAATCGATCAGCCCCAGCATTTT. This translates into CASSLASIDQPQHF.